Following are 22 T cell receptor beta chains from one sample sequenced in a study of technical replicates of blood from several donors. Method: immunoSEQ multiplex PCR; TCRdb's copy keeps in-frame clones and lacks some. The sample consists of tens of thousands of clones, around 96% of them appearing once. The specimen sequenced was T cells isolated from PBMCs. These TCRs come from a human donor in good health.

The V call is TRBV5-4, the J call TRBJ1-4, with TRBD1 identical over 7 bases. V was pared by 3 bases and J by 7 bases, with 6 bases of the junction left unmatched. The CDR3 consists of 14 residues. Germline V gene data show CDR1 as SGHNT and CDR2 as YYREEE (reference sequence). The CDR3 region is CASSSGTVSEKLFF. The CDR3 bases are TGTGCCAGCAGCTCCGGGACAGTTAGTGAAAAACTGTTTTTT.

The chain recombines TRBV7-2 with TRBJ1-2; tentatively, D is TRBD1 (5 bases). This CDR3 region has 15 residues. Germline values: CDR1 SGHTA, CDR2 FQGNSA. V was clipped by 1 base and J by 1 base, with 10 bases between them. CDR3 DNA: TGTGCCAGCAGCTTAGGGGGCTATTTTAACTATGGCTACACCTTC. Protein sequence: CASSLGGYFNYGYTF.

The chain's CDR3 is CASSGTDRGTGELFF. The DNA for the CDR3 is TGTGCCAGTAGCGGGACGGACAGGGGCACCGGGGAGCTGTTTTTT. The chain couples TRBV19 to TRBJ2-2, with 9 nucleotides matching TRBD1. This CDR3 region has 15 residues. Germline CDR1 reads LNHDA; CDR2 reads SQIVND (reference sequence). The V segment lost 6 bases and the J segment 4 bases; nucleotides outside the gene matches: 6.

This clone was detected only once. The V and J genes are TRBV27 and TRBJ2-7; 11 nucleotides agree with TRBD1. The germline V gene encodes CDR1 MNHEY and CDR2 SMNVEV (reference sequence). Trimming at V came to 4 bases and at J to 5 bases, leaving 4 bases not matched to a gene. The CDR3 totals 14 residues. The CDR3 DNA is TGTGCCAGCAGTTACGGACAGGGGGCAAACGAGCAGTACTTC. Amino acid sequence: CASSYGQGANEQYF.

The V gene is TRBV4-3, the J gene TRBJ1-1, with D maybe TRBD1 (6 bases). The CDR3 length is 14 residues. V was clipped by 2 bases and J by 4 bases, with 11 bases between them. From germline, CDR1 is LGHNA and CDR2 YSLEER. The CDR3 region has the DNA TGCGCCAGCAGCCAACCGGGGGGCAGCACTGAAGCTTTCTTT. Amino acids: CASSQPGGSTEAFF.

This chain links TRBV28 with TRBJ1-3, with TRBD1 matching over 8 bases. The junction had 10 bases not matched to a gene; V was cut back by 4 bases and J by 8 bases. Germline values: CDR1 MDHEN, CDR2 SYDVKM. There are 15 residues in the CDR3. CDR3 residues: CASSSTGGEVYTIYF. The CDR3, as DNA: TGTGCCAGCAGTTCAACAGGGGGAGAGGTTTACACCATATATTTT.

DNA for the CDR3: TGTGCCAGCAAAGATACTGTCTTTGGCAATGAGCAGTTCTTC. Amino acids: CASKDTVFGNEQFF. The chain couples TRBV2 to TRBJ2-1; D remains ambiguous. The germline V and J ends were trimmed by 7 bases and 6 bases, with 16 bases remaining between them. Per germline, CDR1 SNHLY and CDR2 FYNNEI. The CDR3 consists of 14 residues.

This chain uses TRBV9 with TRBJ1-5; possibly TRBD1 for D (6 bases). Germline lookup yields CDR1 SGDLS and CDR2 YYNGEE. CDR3 length: 15 residues. Trimming stripped 3 bases from V and 2 bases from J, with 12 bases between. The CDR3 DNA follows: TGTGCCAGCAGCGCCGAGGGGGAAGGCAATCAGCCCCAGCATTTT. It codes for CASSAEGEGNQPQHF.

This chain joins TRBV29-1 and TRBJ1-5, with TRBD1 identical over 9 bases. Looked up from germline, CDR1 is SQVTM and CDR2 is ANQGSEA. V was clipped by 6 bases and J by 0 bases; unmatched bases: 3. The CDR3 length is 14 residues. CDR3 protein: CSVGTGNSNQPQHF. In DNA, the CDR3 is TGCAGCGTGGGGACAGGGAATAGCAATCAGCCCCAGCATTTT.

This clone appeared a single time. The rearrangement joins TRBV10-1 to TRBJ2-1, with D uncertain. CDR1 WNHNN and CDR2 SYGVQD come from the germline V gene (reference sequence). Trimming cost V 2 bases and J 10 bases, with 12 bases left between them. This CDR3 is 13 amino acids long. This chain's CDR3 is CASSERVDREQFF. The CDR3 DNA sequence: TGCGCCAGCAGTGAGCGGGTAGACCGAGAGCAGTTCTTC.

V and J are TRBV18 and TRBJ2-1; the match to TRBD1 covers 10 bases. The CDR3 runs 15 residues. Germline V gene lookup returns CDR1 KGHSH and CDR2 LQKENI. V gave up 4 bases and J gave up 4 bases; unmatched junction bases: 4. The CDR3 here is CASSLDRGRYNEQFF. The CDR3 nucleotides are TGTGCCAGCTCACTAGACAGGGGGCGATACAATGAGCAGTTCTTC.

This clone came up once. The same CDR3 can be traced to other DNA sequences in this sample. The V call is TRBV4-1, the J call TRBJ2-7; 7 bases line up with TRBD2. Losses at the gene ends were 2 bases for V and 1 base for J; bases not matched to a gene: 2. The length of the CDR3 is 14 residues. The V gene's germline CDR1 is MGHRA and CDR2 YSYEKL. This CDR3 reads CASSQLAGSYEQYF. The CDR3 nucleotides read TGCGCCAGCAGCCAATTAGCGGGTTCCTACGAGCAGTACTTC.

The chain couples TRBV6-1 to TRBJ1-2; 7 bases are a match to TRBD1. CDR3 length: 13 amino acids. J lost 2 bases, V lost 7 bases, and 4 bases had no gene match. Per germline, CDR1 MNHNS and CDR2 SASEGT. CDR3 in DNA: TGTGCCAGCACCTTGACAGGGAACTATGGCTACACCTTC. It specifies CASTLTGNYGYTF.

V is TRBV2 and J is TRBJ2-5, with TRBD2 matching over 11 bases. Germline V CDR1 and CDR2: SNHLY, FYNNEI. This CDR3 is built from 15 residues. The junction had 5 bases not matched to a gene; V was cut back by 6 bases and J by 2 bases. The CDR3 DNA reads TGTGCCAGCAGACGACTAGCGGGGACTCAAGAGACCCAGTACTTC. Translated: CASRRLAGTQETQYF.

This chain connects TRBV6-6 to TRBJ2-5, with a possible D match to TRBD1 (5 bases). The J call may be incorrect, as the DNA end agrees better with TRBJ2-7. The CDR3 loop spans 13 amino acids. Germline CDR1 is MNHNY and CDR2 is SVGAGI (reference sequence). The CDR3 spells CATLQGSSYEQYF. The DNA for the CDR3 is TGTGCCACCCTGCAGGGTTCCTCCTACGAGCAGTACTTC.

The chain links TRBV30 to TRBJ1-1; no reliable D call. The germline CDR1 and CDR2 sequences are GTSNPN and SVGIG (reference sequence). V was trimmed by 4 bases and J by 8 bases, leaving 11 bases between them. CDR3 length: 11 amino acids. Written as DNA, the CDR3 is TGTGCCTGGAATTTGCGGGGAGAAGCTTTCTTT. Its protein is CAWNLRGEAFF.

This rearrangement joins TRBV5-4 to TRBJ1-2, with D unclear. The V gene's germline CDR1 is SGHNT and CDR2 YYREEE (reference sequence). V lost 2 bases and J 0 bases, leaving 11 bases between the germline ends. This CDR3 has 15 amino acids. The CDR3 spells CASSLGGGANYGYTF. The CDR3 bases are TGTGCCAGCAGCTTAGGAGGTGGGGCTAACTATGGCTACACCTTC.

The chain joins TRBV27 to TRBJ2-7; TRBD2 agrees at 8 bases. The germline CDR1 and CDR2 sequences are MNHEY and SMNVEV (reference sequence). The ends lost 2 bases at V and 0 bases at J; junction bases unmatched: 3. The CDR3 length is 15 residues. The DNA for the CDR3 is TGTGCCAGCAGTTTAACTAGCGGAAGCTCCTACGAGCAGTACTTC. As protein: CASSLTSGSSYEQYF.

The J gene is TRBJ2-5, the V gene TRBV19, with 7 bases matching TRBD2. Germline-derived CDR1 and CDR2 are LNHDA and SQIVND (reference sequence). CDR3 size: 13 residues. V gave up 4 bases and J gave up 4 bases; unmatched junction bases: 3. CDR3 bases: TGTGCCAGTAGTAGCGGGAGCGTAGAGACCCAGTACTTC. As protein: CASSSGSVETQYF.

The chain joins TRBV7-8 to TRBJ1-4; tentative D call: TRBD1 (5 bases). Per the germline V gene, CDR1 is SGHVS and CDR2 is FQNEAQ. Trimming removed 1 base from V and 0 bases from J, with 6 bases in between. The CDR3 extends over 15 amino acids. Written as DNA, the CDR3 is TGTGCCAGCAGCTTAGTCAGGGCAACTAATGAAAAACTGTTTTTT. Translated, it gives CASSLVRATNEKLFF.

This sequence joins TRBV4-1 and TRBJ2-2; the D gene is possibly TRBD2 (6 bases). The V end was cut by 1 base, the J end by 6 bases, with 9 bases between. This CDR3 is 14 amino acids long. Germline V CDR1 and CDR2: MGHRA, YSYEKL. CDR3 DNA: TGCGCCAGCAGCCAAGTCGGGAGCGCCGGGGAGCTGTTTTTT. Its translation is CASSQVGSAGELFF.

This chain joins TRBV28 and TRBJ2-7; 7 bases are a match to TRBD2. Germline V CDR1 and CDR2: MDHEN, SYDVKM. V was pared by 1 base and J by 4 bases, with 4 bases of the junction left unmatched. CDR3 length equals 14 residues. The CDR3 bases are TGTGCCAGCAGTTTATTCCTAGCGGTGTACGAGCAGTACTTC. As protein: CASSLFLAVYEQYF.